The clone carrying this T cell receptor (beta chain) was detected once. Its antigen is unknown. These data come from a study of T cell responses to AZD1222 COVID-19 vaccine. Study-level results: Among vaccine-associated CD4 TCRs, coverage spanned spike, with dominance at 160-218 and 743-854. Increases in Spike-specific TCR breadth and depth were seen after two AZD1222 doses. A reported finding is that nearly half of spike-specific TCRs target unmutated variant regions.

The V end lost 3 bases, the J end lost 4 bases, and 15 bases lay between the germline ends. Germline CDR1 and CDR2: SGHAT and FQNNGV. This CDR3 has 16 amino acids. TCRdb's table, derived via immunoSEQ multiplex PCR, lists solely in-frame clones and lacks some. The sample shows more than 60,000 clones, over 75% of them seen only once. This sequence joins TRBV11-2 and TRBJ2-2; D is possibly TRBD1 or TRBD2 (5 bases each). This clonotype originated in an adult who received the AZD1222 COVID-19 vaccine. The sample here was peripheral blood, taken 28 days after the second AZD1222 dose. DNA for the CDR3: TGTGCCAGCAGCTTGTACTCCCGGGACCTCACCGGGGAGCTGTTTTTT. This sequence encodes CASSLYSRDLTGELFF.